The text below deals with one T cell receptor (beta chain). Its matching antigen is unknown. The entry originates in a study of T-cell reconstitution after alpha-beta-depleted transplantation in children. Study conclusions and caveats: A year post-transplant, T-cell counts and diversity derived mostly from newly produced T cells. It was reported that alpha-beta T cells came from several hundred expanded graft clones (about two months after transplant).

Trimming removed 4 bases at V and 1 base at J, with 25 bases between. Germline values: CDR1 SGHRS, CDR2 YFSETQ. CDR3 length equals 19 residues. Preparation of the TCRbeta library involved a method that used unique molecular identifiers. TCRdb re-called the PCR reads through MiXCR, storing one row per CDR3 protein. The profile shows 440,000 or so distinct CDR3 sequences, around 46% of them singletons. The rearrangement links TRBV5-1 to TRBJ2-3, with a possible D match to TRBD1 (9 bases). This TCR came from a girl aged 2 to 10 with aplastic anemia, due to receive a stem cell transplant. The sequences come from PBMCs, collected before TCRalphabeta/CD19-depleted stem cell transplant. The CDR3 is CASSQRGYGQGSRTDTQYF. Here the CDR3 DNA reads TGCGCCAGCAGCCAGCGGGGGTACGGACAGGGGTCACGCACAGATACGCAGTATTTT.